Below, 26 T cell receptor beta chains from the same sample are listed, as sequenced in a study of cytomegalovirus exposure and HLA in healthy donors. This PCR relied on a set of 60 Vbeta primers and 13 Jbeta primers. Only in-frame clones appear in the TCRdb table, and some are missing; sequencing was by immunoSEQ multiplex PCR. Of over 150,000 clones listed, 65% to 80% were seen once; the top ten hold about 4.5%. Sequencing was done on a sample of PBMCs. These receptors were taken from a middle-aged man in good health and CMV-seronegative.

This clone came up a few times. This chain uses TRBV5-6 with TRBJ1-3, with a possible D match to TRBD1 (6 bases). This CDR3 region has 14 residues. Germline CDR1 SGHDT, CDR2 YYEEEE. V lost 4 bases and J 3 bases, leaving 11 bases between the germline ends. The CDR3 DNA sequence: TGTGCCAGCAGCCTGGACAGAGATGGAAACACCATATATTTT. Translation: CASSLDRDGNTIYF. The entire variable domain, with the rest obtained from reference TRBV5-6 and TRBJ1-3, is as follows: DAGVTQSPTHLIKTRGQQVTLRCSPKSGHDTVSWYQQALGQGPQFIFQYYEEEERQRGNFPDRFSGHQFPNYSSELNVNALLLGDSALYLCASSLDRDGNTIYFGEGSWLTVV.

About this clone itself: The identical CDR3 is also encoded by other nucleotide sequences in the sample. The CDR3 sequence: CASRRERGGNYGYTF. The CDR3 DNA is TGTGCCAGCAGAAGAGAAAGGGGGGGGAACTATGGCTACACCTTC. The chain links TRBV6-1 to TRBJ1-2; tentative D call: TRBD1 (6 bases). The V gene's germline CDR1 is MNHNS and CDR2 SASEGT. CDR3 length: 15 amino acids. V shed 6 bases and J shed 2 bases, with 16 bases lying between them.

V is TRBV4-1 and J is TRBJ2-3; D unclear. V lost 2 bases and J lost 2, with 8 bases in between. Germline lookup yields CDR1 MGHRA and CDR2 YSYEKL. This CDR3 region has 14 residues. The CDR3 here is CASSQFGYTDTQYF. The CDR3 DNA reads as TGCGCCAGCAGCCAATTCGGTTACACAGATACGCAGTATTTT.

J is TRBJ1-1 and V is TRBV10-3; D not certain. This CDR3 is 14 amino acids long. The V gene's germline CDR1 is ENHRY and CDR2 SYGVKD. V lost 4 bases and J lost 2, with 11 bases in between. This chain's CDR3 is CAISGSGHNTEAFF. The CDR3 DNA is TGTGCCATCAGTGGATCAGGTCATAACACTGAAGCTTTCTTT.

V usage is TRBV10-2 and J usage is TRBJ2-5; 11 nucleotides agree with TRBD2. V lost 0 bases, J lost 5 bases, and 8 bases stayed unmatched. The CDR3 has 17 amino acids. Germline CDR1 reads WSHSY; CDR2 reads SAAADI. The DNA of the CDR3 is TGCGCCAGCAGTGAGTCGGCACTAGCGGGGGTAGCGGAGACCCAGTACTTC. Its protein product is CASSESALAGVAETQYF.

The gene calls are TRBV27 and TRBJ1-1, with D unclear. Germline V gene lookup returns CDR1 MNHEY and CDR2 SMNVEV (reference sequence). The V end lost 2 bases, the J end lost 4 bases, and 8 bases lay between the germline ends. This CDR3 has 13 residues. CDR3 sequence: CASSLDRSTEAFF. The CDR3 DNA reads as TGTGCCAGCAGTTTAGACCGGAGCACTGAAGCTTTCTTT.

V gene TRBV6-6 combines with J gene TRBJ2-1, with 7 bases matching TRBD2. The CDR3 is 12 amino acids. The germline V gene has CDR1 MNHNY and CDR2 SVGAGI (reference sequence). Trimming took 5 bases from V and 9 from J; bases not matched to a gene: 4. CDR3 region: CASSAGRSEQFF. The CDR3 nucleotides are TGTGCCAGCAGTGCCGGGAGGAGTGAGCAGTTCTTC.

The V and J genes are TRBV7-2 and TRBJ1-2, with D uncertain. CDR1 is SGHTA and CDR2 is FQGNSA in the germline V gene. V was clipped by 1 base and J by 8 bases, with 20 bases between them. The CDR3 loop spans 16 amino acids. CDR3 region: CASSLGIGSSVRGYTF. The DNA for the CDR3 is TGTGCCAGCAGCTTAGGTATCGGGAGTTCGGTTCGCGGCTACACCTTC.

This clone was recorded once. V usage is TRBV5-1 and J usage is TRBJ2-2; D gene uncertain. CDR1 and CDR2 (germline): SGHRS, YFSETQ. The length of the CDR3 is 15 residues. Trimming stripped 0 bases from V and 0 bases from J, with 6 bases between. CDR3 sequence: CASSLVSANTGELFF. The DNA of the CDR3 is TGCGCCAGCAGCTTGGTCAGCGCGAACACCGGGGAGCTGTTTTTT.

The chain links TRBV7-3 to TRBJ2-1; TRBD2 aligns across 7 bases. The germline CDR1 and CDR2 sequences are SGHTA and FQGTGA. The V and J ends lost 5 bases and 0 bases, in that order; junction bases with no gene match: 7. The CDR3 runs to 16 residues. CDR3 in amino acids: CASSPKRGSSYNEQFF. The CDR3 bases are TGTGCCAGCAGCCCGAAGCGGGGTAGCTCCTACAATGAGCAGTTCTTC.

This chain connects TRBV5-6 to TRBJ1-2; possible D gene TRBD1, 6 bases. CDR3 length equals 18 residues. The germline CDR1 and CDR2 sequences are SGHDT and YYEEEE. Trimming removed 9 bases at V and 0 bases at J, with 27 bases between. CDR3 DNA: TGTGCCACCCTTATAGGCCCTCGGACAGTAACGGCTAACTATGGCTACACCTTC. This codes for CATLIGPRTVTANYGYTF.

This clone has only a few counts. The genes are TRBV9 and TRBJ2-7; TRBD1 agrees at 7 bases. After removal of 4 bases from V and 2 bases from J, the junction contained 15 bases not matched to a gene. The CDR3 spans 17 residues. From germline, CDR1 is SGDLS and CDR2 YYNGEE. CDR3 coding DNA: TGTGCCAGCAGCCCAAGCATACCGGGACAGCAAGCCTACGAGCAGTACTTC. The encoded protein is CASSPSIPGQQAYEQYF. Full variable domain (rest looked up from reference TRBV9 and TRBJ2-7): DSGVTQTPKHLITATGQRVTLRCSPRSGDLSVYWYQQSLDQGLQFLIQYYNGEERAKGNILERFSAQQFPDLHSELNLSSLELGDSALYFCASSPSIPGQQAYEQYFGPGTRLTVT.

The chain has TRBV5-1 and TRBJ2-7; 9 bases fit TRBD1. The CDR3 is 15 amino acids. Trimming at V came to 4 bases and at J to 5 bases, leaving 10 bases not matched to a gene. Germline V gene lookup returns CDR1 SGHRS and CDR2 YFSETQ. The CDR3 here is CASSLGGTGRDEQYF. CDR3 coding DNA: TGCGCCAGCAGCCTCGGTGGGACAGGGCGGGACGAGCAGTACTTC.

CDR3 sequence (DNA): TGTGCCAGCAGCCAAGATCGGGGGGCAACTAATGAAAAACTGTTTTTT. Translating gives CASSQDRGATNEKLFF. This chain uses TRBV14 with TRBJ1-4; D is possibly TRBD1 (5 bases). CDR3 length: 16 amino acids. In germline, CDR1 is SGHDN, CDR2 FVKESK. V was trimmed by 0 bases and J by 0 bases, leaving 8 bases between them.

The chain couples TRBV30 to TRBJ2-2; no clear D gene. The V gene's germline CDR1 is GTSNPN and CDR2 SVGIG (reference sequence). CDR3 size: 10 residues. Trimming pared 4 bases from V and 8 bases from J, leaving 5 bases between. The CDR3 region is CAWMAGELFF. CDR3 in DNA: TGTGCCTGGATGGCAGGGGAGCTGTTTTTT.

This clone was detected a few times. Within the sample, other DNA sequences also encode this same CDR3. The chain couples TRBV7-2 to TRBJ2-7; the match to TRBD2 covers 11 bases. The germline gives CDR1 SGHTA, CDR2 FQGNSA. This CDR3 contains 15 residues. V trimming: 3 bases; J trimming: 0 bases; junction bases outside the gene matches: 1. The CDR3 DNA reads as TGTGCCAGCAGCTTCCTAGCGGGGGGCTCCTACGAGCAGTACTTC. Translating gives CASSFLAGGSYEQYF. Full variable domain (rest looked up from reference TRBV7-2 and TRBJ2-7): GAGVSQSPSNKVTEKGKDVELRCDPISGHTALYWYRQSLGQGLEFLIYFQGNSAPDKSGLPSDRFSAERTGGSVSTLTIQRTQQEDSAVYLCASSFLAGGSYEQYFGPGTRLTVT.

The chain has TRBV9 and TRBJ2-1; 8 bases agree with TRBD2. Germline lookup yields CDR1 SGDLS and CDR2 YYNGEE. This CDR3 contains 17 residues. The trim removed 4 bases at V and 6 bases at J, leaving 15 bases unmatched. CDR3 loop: CASSSPPGTRSGNEQFF. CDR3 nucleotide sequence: TGTGCCAGCAGCTCTCCCCCCGGGACTAGGTCCGGCAATGAGCAGTTCTTC.

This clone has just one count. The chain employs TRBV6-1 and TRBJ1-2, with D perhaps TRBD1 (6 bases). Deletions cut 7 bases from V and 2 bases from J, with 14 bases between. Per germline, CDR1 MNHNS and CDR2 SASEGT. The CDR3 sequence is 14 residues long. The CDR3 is CASTGAPPNYGYTF. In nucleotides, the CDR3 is TGTGCCAGCACAGGGGCCCCTCCAAACTATGGCTACACCTTC.

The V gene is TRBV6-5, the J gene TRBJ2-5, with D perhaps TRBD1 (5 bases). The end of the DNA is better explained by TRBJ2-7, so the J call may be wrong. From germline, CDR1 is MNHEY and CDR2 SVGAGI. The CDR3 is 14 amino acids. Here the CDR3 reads CARRYWGSAYEQYF. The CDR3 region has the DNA TGTGCCAGGAGATACTGGGGCAGTGCCTACGAGCAGTACTTC.

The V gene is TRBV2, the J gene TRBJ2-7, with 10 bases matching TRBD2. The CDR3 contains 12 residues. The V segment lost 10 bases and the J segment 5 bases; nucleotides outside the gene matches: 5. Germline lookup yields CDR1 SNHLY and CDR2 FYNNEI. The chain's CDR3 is CATSGGRNEQYF. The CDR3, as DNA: TGTGCCACTAGCGGGGGCCGGAACGAGCAGTACTTC.

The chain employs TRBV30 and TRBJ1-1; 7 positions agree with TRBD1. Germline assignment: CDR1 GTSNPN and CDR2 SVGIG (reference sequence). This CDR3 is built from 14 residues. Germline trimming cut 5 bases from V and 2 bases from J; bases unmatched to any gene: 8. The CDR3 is CAWGLRGPNTEAFF. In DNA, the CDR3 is TGTGCCTGGGGTCTGAGGGGGCCCAACACTGAAGCTTTCTTT.

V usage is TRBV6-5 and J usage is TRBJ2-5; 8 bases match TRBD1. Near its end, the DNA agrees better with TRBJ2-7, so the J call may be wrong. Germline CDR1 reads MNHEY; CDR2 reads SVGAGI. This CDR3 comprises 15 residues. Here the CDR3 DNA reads TGTGCCAGCAGTACCGGGACAGGTAGCTCCTACGAGCAGTACTTC. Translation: CASSTGTGSSYEQYF.

The CDR3 spells CASSLIGDRGYEQYF. CDR3 nucleotide sequence: TGTGCCAGCAGCTTAATCGGGGACAGGGGATACGAGCAGTACTTC. V is TRBV27 and J is TRBJ2-7, with 10 bases lining up with TRBD1. V was pared by 6 bases and J by 4 bases, with 9 bases of the junction left unmatched. The CDR3 is 15 residues long. The germline gives CDR1 MNHEY, CDR2 SMNVEV (reference sequence).

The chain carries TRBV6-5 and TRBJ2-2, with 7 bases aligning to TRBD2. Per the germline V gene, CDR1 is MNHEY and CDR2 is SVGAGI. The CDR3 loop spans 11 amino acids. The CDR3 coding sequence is TGTGGGGCGGGGGACACCGGGGAGCTGTTTTTT. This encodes CGAGDTGELFF.

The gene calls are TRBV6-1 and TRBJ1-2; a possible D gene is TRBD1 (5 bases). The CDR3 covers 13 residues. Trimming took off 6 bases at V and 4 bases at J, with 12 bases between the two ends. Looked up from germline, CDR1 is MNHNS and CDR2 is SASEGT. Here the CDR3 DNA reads TGTGCCAGCAGCCGGGTAGGGGCCTATGGCTACACCTTC. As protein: CASSRVGAYGYTF.

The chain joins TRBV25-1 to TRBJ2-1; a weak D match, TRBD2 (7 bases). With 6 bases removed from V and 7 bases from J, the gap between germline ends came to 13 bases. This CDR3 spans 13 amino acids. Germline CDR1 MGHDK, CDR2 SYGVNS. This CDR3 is CASRRTAGNEQFF. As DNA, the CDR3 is TGTGCCAGCAGGAGGACAGCGGGGAATGAGCAGTTCTTC.